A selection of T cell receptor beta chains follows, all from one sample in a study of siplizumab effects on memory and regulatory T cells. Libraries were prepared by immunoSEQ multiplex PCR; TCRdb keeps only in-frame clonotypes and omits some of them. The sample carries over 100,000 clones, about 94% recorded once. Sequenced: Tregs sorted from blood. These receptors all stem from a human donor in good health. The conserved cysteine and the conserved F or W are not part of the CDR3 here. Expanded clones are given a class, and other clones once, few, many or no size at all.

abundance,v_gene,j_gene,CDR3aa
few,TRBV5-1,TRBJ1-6,ASSLARTGTNSPLH
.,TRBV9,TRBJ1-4,ASSATGGLNEKLF
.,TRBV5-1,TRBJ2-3,ASSLPGQDTQY
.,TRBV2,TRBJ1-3,ASSDLFSGNTIY
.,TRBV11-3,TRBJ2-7,ASTGSSYEQY
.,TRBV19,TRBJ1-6,ASSLGQGRSPLH
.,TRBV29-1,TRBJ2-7,SVGLAGVFRREQY
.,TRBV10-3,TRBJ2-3,AIEAGGSDTQY
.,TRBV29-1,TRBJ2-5,SSPGQQETQY
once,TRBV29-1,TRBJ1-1,SVEAWIGTEAF
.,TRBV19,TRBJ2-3,ASSGHRTDTQY
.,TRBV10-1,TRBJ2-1,ASSEYGLVEQF
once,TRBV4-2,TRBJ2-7,ASSRMDRGEQY
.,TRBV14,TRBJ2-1,ASSQSSRGEQF
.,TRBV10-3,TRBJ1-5,ATVDRLNQPQH
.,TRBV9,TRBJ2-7,ASSVAMGSGEQY